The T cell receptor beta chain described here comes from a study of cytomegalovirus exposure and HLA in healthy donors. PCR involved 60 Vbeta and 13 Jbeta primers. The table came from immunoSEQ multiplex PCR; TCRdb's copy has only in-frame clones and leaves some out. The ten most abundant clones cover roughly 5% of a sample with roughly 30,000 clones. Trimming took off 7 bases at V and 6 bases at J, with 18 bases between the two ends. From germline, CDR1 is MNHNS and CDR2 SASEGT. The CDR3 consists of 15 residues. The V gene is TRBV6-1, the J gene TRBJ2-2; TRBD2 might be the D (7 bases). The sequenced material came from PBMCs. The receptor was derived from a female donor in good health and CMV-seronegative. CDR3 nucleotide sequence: TGTGCCAGCAATCTGGGAGGGGGTATTCCCGGGGAGCTGTTTTTT. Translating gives CASNLGGGIPGELFF.